This T cell receptor (beta chain) was profiled in a study of preoperative IRX-2 immunotherapy in early breast cancer. Here immunoSEQ multiplex PCR was the method, and the copy in TCRdb shows in-frame clones only, minus some. The sample lists under 30,000 clones, roughly nine tenths occurring once. There are 12 residues in the CDR3. Trimming shortened V by 6 bases and J by 7 bases, and 10 bases separated the two germline ends. Germline CDR1 is MNHNS and CDR2 is SASEGT. The treatment denotes: preoperative locoregional IRX-2 cytokine immunotherapy. Preoperative locoregional IRX-2 cytokine immunotherapy was tested in the phase Ib source study.

The material sequenced was tumor tissue, taken after IRX-2 immunotherapy. This chain connects TRBV6-1 to TRBJ1-5, with unresolved D. The receptor's source is a human donor with breast cancer. CDR3 in amino acids: CASSNPSQPQHF. For the CDR3, the DNA is TGTGCCAGCAGCAATCCTAGCCAGCCCCAGCATTTT.